The rows below give T cell receptor beta chains drawn from one sample of a study of CD8+CD57+ T cells in acquired aplastic anemia. Via MiXCR, TCRdb re-called the reads, giving one row per CDR3 protein. The sample has about 180,000 distinct CDR3 sequences, less than 60% seen once. The sequenced sample consisted of sorted CD4+, CD8+, or CD8+CD57+ T cells (not recorded which) from PBMCs. These receptors were obtained from a human donor with aplastic anemia. Both conserved end residues are part of each CDR3. A D gene is named only where the DNA matches it firmly. Expanded clones get a size class; other rows say once, few or many, or leave the size out.

J gene: TRBJ1-5; D gene: -; clone size: -; V gene: TRBV19; CDR3 protein: CASMSGVRQPQHF; CDR3 DNA: TGTGCCAGTATGTCTGGGGTTCGTCAGCCCCAGCATTTT
J gene: TRBJ2-1; D gene: -; clone size: many; V gene: TRBV19; CDR3 protein: CASSISGSYSYNEQFF; CDR3 DNA: TGTGCCAGTAGTATTAGCGGTTCCTACTCCTACAATGAGCAGTTCTTC
J gene: TRBJ1-5; D gene: -; clone size: many; V gene: TRBV7-8; CDR3 protein: CASSPGAGHLRQQPQHF; CDR3 DNA: TGTGCCAGCAGCCCTGGGGCGGGACACCTGAGACAGCAGCCCCAGCATTTT
J gene: TRBJ2-1; D gene: TRBD2; clone size: -; V gene: TRBV11-1; CDR3 protein: CASSVGTSPNHEQFF; CDR3 DNA: TGTGCCAGCAGCGTCGGGACTAGTCCTAACCATGAGCAGTTCTTC
J gene: TRBJ2-2; D gene: -; clone size: few; V gene: TRBV24-1; CDR3 protein: CATSDGRLAGELFF; CDR3 DNA: TGTGCCACCAGTGATGGAAGACTAGCCGGGGAGCTGTTTTTT
J gene: TRBJ1-6; D gene: -; clone size: many; V gene: TRBV3-1; CDR3 protein: CASSQVSGTTYNSPLHF; CDR3 DNA: TGTGCCAGCAGCCAAGTCTCAGGAACCACCTATAATTCACCCCTCCACTTT
J gene: TRBJ2-1; D gene: TRBD2; clone size: -; V gene: TRBV24-1; CDR3 protein: CATSEPTSGGPDEQFF; CDR3 DNA: TGTGCCACCAGTGAGCCCACTAGCGGGGGGCCCGATGAGCAGTTCTTC
J gene: TRBJ2-7; D gene: -; clone size: few; V gene: TRBV24-1; CDR3 protein: CATRGDSGTYEQYF; CDR3 DNA: TGTGCCACCAGGGGGGACTCTGGTACCTACGAGCAGTACTTC
J gene: TRBJ1-2; D gene: -; clone size: -; V gene: TRBV29-1; CDR3 protein: CSVPGGGLTNYGYAF; CDR3 DNA: TGCAGCGTCCCCGGGGGAGGACTAACTAACTATGGCTACGCCTTC
J gene: TRBJ1-6; D gene: -; clone size: few; V gene: TRBV15; CDR3 protein: CATSYRTGPNSPLHF; CDR3 DNA: TGTGCCACCAGCTACCGGACGGGGCCAAATTCACCCCTCCACTTT
J gene: TRBJ2-7; D gene: TRBD1; clone size: few; V gene: TRBV7-9; CDR3 protein: CASSPEGQSYEQYF; CDR3 DNA: TGTGCCAGCAGCCCCGAGGGACAGTCCTACGAGCAGTACTTC
J gene: TRBJ2-7; D gene: -; clone size: few; V gene: TRBV7-9; CDR3 protein: CASSFWLIDEQYF; CDR3 DNA: TGTGCCAGCAGCTTCTGGCTTATTGACGAGCAGTACTTC
J gene: TRBJ2-7; D gene: TRBD1; clone size: many; V gene: TRBV3-1; CDR3 protein: CASSLRQGGRDEQYF; CDR3 DNA: TGTGCCAGCAGCTTACGACAGGGGGGTCGTGACGAGCAGTACTTC
J gene: TRBJ2-5; D gene: TRBD2; clone size: -; V gene: TRBV5-1; CDR3 protein: CASSPLAGGLETQYF; CDR3 DNA: TGCGCCAGCAGCCCCTTAGCGGGGGGGCTCGAGACCCAGTACTTC